This T cell receptor beta chain is drawn from a study of cytomegalovirus exposure and HLA in healthy donors. V was clipped by 0 bases and J by 8 bases, with 14 bases between them. The CDR3 loop spans 14 amino acids. In germline, CDR1 is SGHRS, CDR2 YFSETQ. Amplification used 60 Vbeta primers and 13 Jbeta primers. Generated by immunoSEQ multiplex PCR, the TCRdb table keeps only in-frame clones and is missing some. The sample records around 130,000 clones, over 75% being singletons. The clonotype originates from a woman aged 35 to 49 in good health and CMV-seropositive. The sequenced material came from PBMCs. This sequence joins TRBV5-1 and TRBJ1-2, with D tentatively TRBD1 (6 bases). As DNA, the CDR3 is TGCGCCAGCAGCTTGGCACAGGGAGTAGGGGGCTACACCTTC. This codes for CASSLAQGVGGYTF.